The 9 T cell receptor beta chains below come from one sample, sequenced in a study of cytotoxic CD8 clonotypes in ibrutinib-treated CLL. Sequencing used immunoSEQ multiplex PCR; TCRdb keeps in-frame clones, though not all of them. Altogether some 50,000 clones are present, 60% to 75% being singletons, with the ten largest covering about 13%. Sequencing used PBMCs, obtained after 12 months of ibrutinib treatment. Receptors were obtained from a human donor with chronic lymphocytic leukemia.

This clone has just a few counts. The chain has TRBV2 and TRBJ2-3; 9 bases are shared with TRBD2. Looked up from germline, CDR1 is SNHLY and CDR2 is FYNNEI. V was pared by 6 bases and J by 4 bases, with 8 bases of the junction left unmatched. This CDR3 contains 15 residues. The CDR3 bases are TGTGCCAGCAGACTAATGGGCGGGGGGGCAGATACGCAGTATTTT. Translation: CASRLMGGGADTQYF.

This clone was found a few times. One junction end does not reproduce the germline sequence, and a read error may be involved. Other DNA sequences of this sample code for an identical CDR3. The rearrangement links TRBV25-1 to TRBJ2-5; tentatively, D is TRBD2 (5 bases). Germline V gene data show CDR1 as MGHDK and CDR2 as SYGVNS. The CDR3 extends over 12 amino acids. This chain's CDR3 is CASSREGAAQYF. CDR3 bases: TGTGCCAGCAGTAGAGAGGGCGCGGCCCAATACTTC.

In the case of this clone: Additional DNA sequences in this sample encode the identical CDR3. V is TRBV29-1 and J is TRBJ1-2; unclear D gene. The V and J ends lost 4 bases and 1 base respectively, with 4 bases between them. Germline loops: CDR1 SQVTM, CDR2 ANQGSEA. This CDR3 comprises 11 residues. The CDR3 nucleotides read TGCAGCGTTGGAGATAACTATGGCTACACCTTC. This codes for CSVGDNYGYTF.

The chain couples TRBV19 to TRBJ2-3; 12 nucleotides match TRBD2. V shed 7 bases and J 8 bases; nucleotides not matched to a gene: 10. This CDR3 comprises 15 residues. Germline-derived CDR1 and CDR2 are LNHDA and SQIVND (reference sequence). The chain's CDR3 is CASMRLAGGPGTQYF. Here the CDR3 DNA reads TGTGCCAGTATGCGGCTAGCGGGGGGGCCGGGTACGCAGTATTTT. Drawing the rest from reference TRBV19 and TRBJ2-3, the complete variable domain is DGGITQSPKYLFRKEGQNVTLSCEQNLNHDAMYWYRQDPGQGLRLIYYSQIVNDFQKGDIAEGYSVSREKKESFPLTVTSAQKNPTAFYLCASMRLAGGPGTQYFGPGTRLTVL.

A few counts support this clone. J is TRBJ1-2 and V is TRBV11-2; TRBD1 agrees at 12 bases. The trim removed 5 bases at V and 5 bases at J, leaving 6 bases unmatched. The germline gives CDR1 SGHAT, CDR2 FQNNGV. The CDR3 consists of 15 residues. The CDR3 coding sequence is TGTGCCAGCAGCCTCGGGACAGGGGGCTGGTATGGCTACACCTTC. Residues: CASSLGTGGWYGYTF.

J is TRBJ2-7 and V is TRBV30, with D perhaps matching TRBD2 (7 bases). This CDR3 has 13 amino acids. V was cut by 1 base and J by 5 bases, with 12 bases left in between. Germline assignment: CDR1 GTSNPN and CDR2 SVGIG (reference sequence). CDR3 amino acids: CAWSGGRGNEQYF. In DNA form, the CDR3 reads TGTGCCTGGAGTGGGGGGAGGGGGAACGAGCAGTACTTC.

The J gene is TRBJ2-5, the V gene TRBV5-4, with D perhaps matching TRBD2 (5 bases). This CDR3 has 14 amino acids. Deletions cut 4 bases from V and 2 bases from J, with 12 bases between. Germline V CDR1 and CDR2: SGHNT, YYREEE (reference sequence). CDR3 amino acids: CASSQSGTQETQYF. The CDR3 nucleotides read TGTGCCAGCAGCCAAAGCGGTACTCAAGAGACCCAGTACTTC.

Only one count was recorded for this clone. V gene TRBV5-6 combines with J gene TRBJ1-5, with 9 bases fitting TRBD1. Germline-derived CDR1 and CDR2 are SGHDT and YYEEEE. V lost 0 bases to trimming and J lost 3 bases; unmatched junction nucleotides: 1. The CDR3 runs 15 residues. CDR3 in amino acids: CASSLGTGDNQPQHF. The DNA of the CDR3 is TGTGCCAGCAGCTTGGGGACAGGGGACAATCAGCCCCAGCATTTT.

The chain joins TRBV28 to TRBJ2-3; D is ambiguous. Trimming stripped 2 bases from V and 4 bases from J, with 4 bases between. The CDR3 sequence is 12 residues long. Germline V lookup: CDR1 MDHEN, CDR2 SYDVKM. CDR3: CASSLSSDTQYF. In nucleotides, the CDR3 is TGTGCCAGCAGTTTAAGCTCAGATACGCAGTATTTT.